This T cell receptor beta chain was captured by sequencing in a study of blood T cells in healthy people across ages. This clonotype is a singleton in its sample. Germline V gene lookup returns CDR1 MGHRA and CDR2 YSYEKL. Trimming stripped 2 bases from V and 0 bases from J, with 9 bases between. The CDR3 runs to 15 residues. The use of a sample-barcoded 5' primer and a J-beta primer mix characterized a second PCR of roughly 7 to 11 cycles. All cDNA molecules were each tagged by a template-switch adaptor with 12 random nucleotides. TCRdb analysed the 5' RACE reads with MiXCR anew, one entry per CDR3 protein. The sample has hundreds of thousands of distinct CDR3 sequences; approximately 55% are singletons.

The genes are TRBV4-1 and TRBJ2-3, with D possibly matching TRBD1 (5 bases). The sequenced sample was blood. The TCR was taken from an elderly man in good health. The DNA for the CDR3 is TGCGCCAGCAGCCAACAGGGAACTAGCACAGATACGCAGTATTTT. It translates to CASSQQGTSTDTQYF.